The 29 T cell receptor beta chains reported below all come from one sample, sequenced in a study of response to subunit inactivated influenza vaccine. MiXCR, applied by TCRdb to the RT-PCR reads, yields one record per CDR3 protein. Of hundreds of thousands of distinct CDR3 sequences in the sample, over 20% were seen once. This specimen was PBMCs from blood, taken about 20 months after vaccination. These TCRs come from a man aged 50 to 75 who received an inactivated influenza vaccine.

The rearrangement joins TRBV9 to TRBJ2-3; D may be TRBD1 (6 bases). The germline CDR1 and CDR2 sequences are SGDLS and YYNGEE. With 1 base removed from V and 4 bases from J, the gap between germline ends came to 7 bases. This CDR3 has 13 residues. The CDR3 here is CASSVTGPDTQYF. Written as DNA, the CDR3 is TGTGCCAGCAGCGTAACAGGGCCAGATACGCAGTATTTT.

The genes are TRBV18 and TRBJ1-5; tentatively, D is TRBD1 (5 bases). The V and J ends lost 3 bases and 0 bases respectively, with 15 bases between them. The CDR3 totals 17 residues. From germline, CDR1 is KGHSH and CDR2 LQKENI. The CDR3 bases are TGTGCCAGCTCACCCAGGACCGACAGATATAGCAATCAGCCCCAGCATTTT. This translates into CASSPRTDRYSNQPQHF.

The sample holds one count of this clonotype. V and J are TRBV7-2 and TRBJ2-5; D is undetermined. CDR3 size: 13 residues. Trimming cost V 4 bases and J 5 bases, with 11 bases left between them. CDR1 and CDR2 (germline): SGHTA, FQGNSA. CDR3 coding DNA: TGTGCCAGCAGCTCGCCCCCGAGGGAGACCCAGTACTTC. This codes for CASSSPPRETQYF.

This chain connects TRBV6-1 to TRBJ2-7, with D perhaps matching TRBD1 (5 bases). V lost 8 bases to trimming and J lost 3 bases, with 20 bases between them. The CDR3 loop spans 15 amino acids. The V gene's germline CDR1 is MNHNS and CDR2 SASEGT. The CDR3 here is CASRALGQDGYEQYF. In nucleotides, the CDR3 is TGTGCCAGCCGCGCCCTCGGACAAGACGGCTACGAGCAGTACTTC.

This clonotype was picked up a small number of times. The V call is TRBV12-3 or TRBV12-4, the J call TRBJ1-3, with no clear D. The V and J ends lost 2 bases and 0 bases respectively, with 11 bases between them. The CDR3 loop spans 16 amino acids. CDR3: CASSLKGPSSGNTIYF. The CDR3 DNA reads as TGTGCCAGCAGTTTAAAAGGGCCCAGCTCTGGAAACACCATATATTTT.

In this sample, this clonotype turned up many times. This chain links TRBV6-2 or TRBV6-3 with TRBJ2-2; D assignment may be TRBD1 or TRBD2 (5 bases each). The CDR3 has 15 amino acids. The V and J ends lost 4 bases and 5 bases respectively, with 14 bases between them. Per the germline V gene, CDR1 is MNHEY and CDR2 is SVGEGT. This chain's CDR3 is CASSLQERGTGELFF. CDR3 coding DNA: TGTGCCAGCAGTTTACAAGAGAGGGGTACCGGGGAGCTGTTTTTT.

Many counts were recorded for this clonotype. This may arise from a read error, as a much more abundant clone is one base away. The CDR3 loop reads CASSFRNQPQHF. The CDR3 nucleotides read TGTGCCAGCAGTTTCCGCAATCAGCCCCAGCATTTT. The chain is built from TRBV12-3 or TRBV12-4 and TRBJ1-5; D ambiguous. The CDR3 runs to 12 residues. Trimming removed 3 bases from V and 2 bases from J, with 2 bases in between.

This chain uses TRBV5-1 with TRBJ1-3; D unresolved. The germline V and J ends were trimmed by 0 bases and 2 bases, with 9 bases remaining between them. The CDR3 covers 15 residues. From germline, CDR1 is SGHRS and CDR2 YFSETQ. The CDR3: CASSLDGVPGNTIYF. The DNA for the CDR3 is TGCGCCAGCAGCTTGGATGGGGTTCCTGGAAACACCATATATTTT.

This clonotype showed up just a few times. The chain uses TRBV6-1 and TRBJ2-3; tentatively, D is TRBD2 (6 bases). Germline lookup yields CDR1 MNHNS and CDR2 SASEGT. This CDR3 has 14 residues. V gave up 4 bases and J gave up 3 bases, with 11 bases separating them. CDR3 bases: TGTGCCAGCAGTGCGGGAGACCTAACAGATACGCAGTATTTT. Translating gives CASSAGDLTDTQYF.

This clonotype was seen more than once but under ten times. The rearrangement joins TRBV24-1 to TRBJ2-5; 15 bases match TRBD2. This CDR3 has 16 amino acids. CDR1 KGHDR and CDR2 SFDVKD come from the germline V gene. Trimming at V came to 4 bases and at J to 5 bases, leaving 4 bases not matched to a gene. CDR3 loop: CATSDGTSGGFETQYF. The CDR3, as DNA: TGTGCCACCAGTGACGGGACTAGCGGGGGGTTTGAGACCCAGTACTTC.

The V gene is TRBV28, the J gene TRBJ1-1; TRBD1 matches 7 bases. V gave up 2 bases and J gave up 3 bases; unmatched junction bases: 18. There are 19 residues in the CDR3. The germline gives CDR1 MDHEN, CDR2 SYDVKM. The CDR3 reads CASSLTAGLLQGMDTEAFF. The CDR3 DNA reads as TGTGCCAGCAGTTTAACAGCGGGCCTTCTACAGGGGATGGACACTGAAGCTTTCTTT.

This clonotype was found a few times. The chain has TRBV18 and TRBJ1-2, with no clear D. Trimming cost V 2 bases and J 0 bases, with 10 bases left between them. CDR3 size: 15 residues. Per the germline V gene, CDR1 is KGHSH and CDR2 is LQKENI. CDR3 in DNA: TGTGCCAGCTCACCAGGTCAGCCAGCTAACTATGGCTACACCTTC. Protein sequence: CASSPGQPANYGYTF.

This clonotype occurred a few times. V usage is TRBV20-1 and J usage is TRBJ2-5; D call uncertain. The CDR3 is made up of 13 amino acids. Germline CDR1 and CDR2: DFQATT and SNEGSKA (reference sequence). V was shortened by 3 bases and J by 1 base, with 9 bases between the two germline ends. CDR3 sequence (DNA): TGCAGTGCTAGGAGAGAACCCCAAGAGACCCAGTACTTC. It translates to CSARREPQETQYF.

The gene calls are TRBV3-1 and TRBJ2-3, with 8 bases lining up with TRBD2. Trimming took 0 bases from V and 5 from J; bases not matched to a gene: 7. The length of the CDR3 is 16 residues. Germline V gives CDR1 LGHDT, CDR2 YNNKEL (reference sequence). Here the CDR3 DNA reads TGTGCCAGCAGCCAAGATCCGCGGGAGGACGGAGATACGCAGTATTTT. This codes for CASSQDPREDGDTQYF.

CDR3 residues: CASGTGENSREQYF. In nucleotides, the CDR3 is TGTGCCAGCGGGACAGGGGAGAACTCACGGGAGCAGTACTTC. This chain connects TRBV28 to TRBJ2-7; 10 bases agree with TRBD1. The length of the CDR3 is 14 residues. V lost 8 bases, J lost 7 bases, and 11 bases stayed unmatched. CDR1 and CDR2 from the germline V gene are MDHEN and SYDVKM.

The chain is built from TRBV28 and TRBJ2-3; D ambiguous. Germline V gene sequence: CDR1 MDHEN, CDR2 SYDVKM. This CDR3 has 15 amino acids. V lost 1 base, J lost 0 bases, and 8 bases lay in between. CDR3 loop: CASSLLPVSTDTQYF. DNA of the CDR3: TGTGCCAGCAGTTTATTGCCAGTAAGCACAGATACGCAGTATTTT. Using reference TRBV28 and TRBJ2-3 for the parts outside the CDR3, the full variable domain is DVKVTQSSRYLVKRTGEKVFLECVQDMDHENMFWYRQDPGLGLRLIYFSYDVKMKEKGDIPEGYSVSREKKERFSLILESASTNQTSMYLCASSLLPVSTDTQYFGPGTRLTVL.

This rearrangement joins TRBV12-3 or TRBV12-4 to TRBJ2-1; 12 bases are a match to TRBD2. V lost 7 bases to trimming and J lost 2 bases; unmatched junction nucleotides: 6. The CDR3 runs 16 residues. The CDR3 nucleotides read TGTGCCAGCACCCGGACTAGCGGGAACCCCTACAATGAGCAGTTCTTC. Translating gives CASTRTSGNPYNEQFF.

A remark on this clonotype: A much larger clonotype is one base distant, so this may be a read error. This chain joins TRBV6-1 and TRBJ2-1, with a tentative D call TRBD2 (6 bases). Per the germline V gene, CDR1 is MNHNS and CDR2 is SASEGT. This CDR3 has 17 residues. CDR3 coding DNA: TGTGCCAGCAGGCCACGAACTAGCTTCTACTCCTACAATGAGCGGTTCTTC. Translated: CASRPRTSFYSYNERFF.

The table lists this clonotype with a few counts. The rearrangement joins TRBV20-1 to TRBJ1-4; TRBD1 matches 12 bases. With 3 bases clipped from V and 7 bases from J, the junction kept 3 bases outside the gene matches. From germline, CDR1 is DFQATT and CDR2 SNEGSKA (reference sequence). CDR3 length: 14 residues. The CDR3 region has the DNA TGCAGTGCTAGGGGGACAGGGGGCACTGAAAAACTGTTTTTT. Protein product: CSARGTGGTEKLFF.

This clonotype has only a few counts. This chain joins TRBV28 and TRBJ2-3; D may be TRBD1 (5 bases). V lost 4 bases and J 0 bases, leaving 11 bases between the germline ends. The CDR3 covers 15 residues. The V gene's germline CDR1 is MDHEN and CDR2 SYDVKM. The CDR3 DNA is TGTGCCAGCAGTTCTCTAGGGGATAGCACAGATACGCAGTATTTT. It translates to CASSSLGDSTDTQYF. Looking up the rest from reference TRBV28 and TRBJ2-3 gives the full variable domain: DVKVTQSSRYLVKRTGEKVFLECVQDMDHENMFWYRQDPGLGLRLIYFSYDVKMKEKGDIPEGYSVSREKKERFSLILESASTNQTSMYLCASSSLGDSTDTQYFGPGTRLTVL.

This sequence joins TRBV20-1 and TRBJ2-5; no reliable D call. There are 13 residues in the CDR3. The ends were cut back, 6 bases at V and 5 bases at J, with 16 bases in the middle. CDR1 and CDR2 (germline): DFQATT, SNEGSKA (reference sequence). Here the CDR3 reads CSALLPLGETQYF. CDR3 nucleotide sequence: TGCAGTGCCCTACTTCCGCTCGGGGAGACCCAGTACTTC.

CDR3 sequence: CASSNGLAGEYEQYF. In DNA, the CDR3 is TGTGCCAGCAGCAACGGGCTAGCGGGAGAGTACGAGCAGTACTTC. The gene calls are TRBV3-1 and TRBJ2-7; 10 nucleotides agree with TRBD2. The CDR3 is made up of 15 amino acids. Germline V gene data show CDR1 as LGHDT and CDR2 as YNNKEL (reference sequence). Trimming removed 5 bases from V and 4 bases from J; junction bases left unmatched: 8.

This clonotype was detected a few times. The rearrangement uses TRBV4-3 and TRBJ2-7; possible D gene TRBD2, 5 bases. Germline V CDR1 and CDR2: LGHNA, YSLEER. Trimming shortened V by 0 bases and J by 3 bases, and 12 bases separated the two germline ends. The CDR3 extends over 15 amino acids. The CDR3 DNA reads as TGCGCCAGCAGCCAAGATTTAGGACTTCTCTACGAGCAGTACTTC. Encoded protein: CASSQDLGLLYEQYF.

The chain joins TRBV28 to TRBJ2-2; 9 positions match TRBD1. Germline V gives CDR1 MDHEN, CDR2 SYDVKM. V lost 6 bases, J lost 0 bases, and 2 bases stayed unmatched. The CDR3 length is 15 residues. The CDR3 DNA reads TGTGCCAGCAGACGACAGGGGGCGAACACCGGGGAGCTGTTTTTT. This translates into CASRRQGANTGELFF.

The sample holds a few counts of this clonotype. The rearrangement links TRBV10-2 to TRBJ2-1, with 11 bases aligning to TRBD2. Germline CDR1 and CDR2: WSHSY and SAAADI. The CDR3 runs 16 residues. Trimming at V came to 6 bases and at J to 4 bases, leaving 8 bases not matched to a gene. The DNA for the CDR3 is TGCGCCAGCAGAGGGCCCGGGACTAGCGGTTACAATGAGCAGTTCTTC. Translating gives CASRGPGTSGYNEQFF.

This clonotype was counted only a few times. This chain joins TRBV7-2 and TRBJ2-3, with 10 bases fitting TRBD2. Per germline, CDR1 SGHTA and CDR2 FQGNSA. This CDR3 has 15 residues. The V gene end was trimmed by 3 bases and the J gene end by 4 bases; junction bases not matched to a gene: 4. The CDR3 loop is CASSLLAGAADTQYF. CDR3 DNA: TGTGCCAGCAGCTTGCTAGCGGGAGCAGCAGATACGCAGTATTTT.

J is TRBJ2-7 and V is TRBV3-1; D is undetermined. Trimming cost V 3 bases and J 2 bases, with 11 bases left between them. The CDR3 is made up of 14 amino acids. Germline CDR1 and CDR2: LGHDT and YNNKEL (reference sequence). The CDR3 is CASSQLAMAYEQYF. CDR3 DNA: TGTGCCAGCAGCCAGCTGGCGATGGCCTACGAGCAGTACTTC.

This clonotype has only a few counts. The genes are TRBV20-1 and TRBJ2-5, with 8 positions matching TRBD2. V lost 4 bases to trimming and J lost 1 base; unmatched junction nucleotides: 8. The CDR3 has 15 amino acids. Germline lookup yields CDR1 DFQATT and CDR2 SNEGSKA (reference sequence). Here the CDR3 reads CSATRAGEFQETQYF. The CDR3 nucleotides read TGCAGTGCTACCCGAGCGGGGGAGTTCCAAGAGACCCAGTACTTC.

In its sample, this clonotype was seen a few times. The chain links TRBV3-1 to TRBJ2-3; 14 bases match TRBD2. Germline CDR1 reads LGHDT; CDR2 reads YNNKEL (reference sequence). J gave up 3 bases and V 6 bases, and 5 bases lay outside the gene matches. The CDR3 totals 16 residues. The CDR3 DNA reads as TGTGCCAGCAGGACTAGCGGGGGGGCCTTGACAGATACGCAGTATTTT. Its protein product is CASRTSGGALTDTQYF.